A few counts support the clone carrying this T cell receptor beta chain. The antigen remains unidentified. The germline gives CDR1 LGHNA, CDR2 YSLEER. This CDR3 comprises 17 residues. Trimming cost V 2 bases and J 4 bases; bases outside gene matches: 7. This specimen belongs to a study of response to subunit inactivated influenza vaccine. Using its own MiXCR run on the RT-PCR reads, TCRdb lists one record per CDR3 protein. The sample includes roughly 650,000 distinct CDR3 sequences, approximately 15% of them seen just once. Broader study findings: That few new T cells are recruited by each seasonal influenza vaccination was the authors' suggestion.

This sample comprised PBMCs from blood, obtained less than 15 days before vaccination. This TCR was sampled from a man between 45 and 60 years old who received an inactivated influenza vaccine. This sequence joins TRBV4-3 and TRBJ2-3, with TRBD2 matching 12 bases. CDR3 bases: TGCGCCAGCAGCCAACAACTAGCGGGAGGAATCCCAGATACGCAGTATTTT. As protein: CASSQQLAGGIPDTQYF.